Listed here are 30 T cell receptor beta chains from one sample, sequenced in a study of cytomegalovirus exposure and HLA in healthy donors. Use of 60 Vbeta and 13 Jbeta primers characterized the PCR. Assay used: immunoSEQ multiplex PCR; TCRdb lists only in-frame clones, some missing. The table shows nearly 110,000 clones, with around 73% occurring only once. Material for sequencing was PBMCs. The receptors originated from a man aged 25 to 45 in good health and CMV-seronegative.

The rearrangement uses TRBV29-1 and TRBJ2-3; the D is unclear. The V and J ends lost 4 bases and 3 bases respectively, with 14 bases between them. The length of the CDR3 is 14 residues. Per the germline V gene, CDR1 is SQVTM and CDR2 is ANQGSEA. The CDR3 sequence is CSVAKDSSTDTQYF. CDR3 bases: TGCAGCGTTGCCAAAGATAGTAGTACAGATACGCAGTATTTT.

This clone occurred many times. The rearrangement links TRBV6-5 to TRBJ1-6, with no clear D. Deletions cut 8 bases from V and 7 bases from J, with 15 bases between. Germline V gene sequence: CDR1 MNHEY, CDR2 SVGAGI. The CDR3 length is 14 residues. CDR3 nucleotide sequence: TGTGCCAGCCAAAAGGAGGGAGTAAATTCACCCCTCCACTTT. Translated, it gives CASQKEGVNSPLHF.

The chain recombines TRBV29-1 with TRBJ2-5; D call uncertain. The CDR3 length is 14 residues. With 4 bases removed from V and 4 bases from J, the gap between germline ends came to 16 bases. Germline V gives CDR1 SQVTM, CDR2 ANQGSEA. In nucleotides, the CDR3 is TGCAGCGTTGCCCCTGCGGTCGGGTTAGAGACCCAGTACTTC. This codes for CSVAPAVGLETQYF.

This chain connects TRBV28 to TRBJ1-2, with TRBD1 matching over 9 bases. Trimming took 6 bases from V and 2 from J; bases not matched to a gene: 4. CDR1 MDHEN and CDR2 SYDVKM come from the germline V gene. This CDR3 contains 14 residues. The DNA for the CDR3 is TGTGCCAGCAGCCGACAGGGGGAGAACTATGGCTACACCTTC. Translated, it gives CASSRQGENYGYTF.

V usage is TRBV4-1 and J usage is TRBJ2-1, with TRBD2 as a possible D gene (5 bases). Germline V gene sequence: CDR1 MGHRA, CDR2 YSYEKL. V was trimmed by 0 bases and J by 10 bases, leaving 16 bases between them. The CDR3 runs to 15 residues. The DNA of the CDR3 is TGCGCCAGCAGCCAAGAGGCAACGGCGGGCCGAGAGCAGTTCTTC. Encoded protein: CASSQEATAGREQFF.

Regarding this clone: At the DNA level, this CDR3 is encoded by other sequences in the same sample as well. V gene TRBV9 combines with J gene TRBJ2-1; the match to TRBD2 covers 8 bases. Trimming took 2 bases from V and 4 from J; bases not matched to a gene: 5. The CDR3 has 15 residues. Germline-derived CDR1 and CDR2 are SGDLS and YYNGEE. CDR3: CASSVAGGGYNEQFF. For the CDR3, the DNA is TGTGCCAGCAGCGTTGCGGGGGGTGGGTACAATGAGCAGTTCTTC. Full variable domain (remainder filled in from reference TRBV9 and TRBJ2-1): DSGVTQTPKHLITATGQRVTLRCSPRSGDLSVYWYQQSLDQGLQFLIQYYNGEERAKGNILERFSAQQFPDLHSELNLSSLELGDSALYFCASSVAGGGYNEQFFGPGTRLTVL.

The V gene is TRBV5-1, the J gene TRBJ1-1; TRBD1 might be the D (6 bases). The germline gives CDR1 SGHRS, CDR2 YFSETQ. The CDR3 has 17 amino acids. V shed 0 bases and J shed 0 bases, with 15 bases lying between them. The CDR3 is CASSLETGRGVNTEAFF. CDR3 DNA sequence: TGCGCCAGCAGCTTGGAGACAGGTAGAGGGGTGAACACTGAAGCTTTCTTT.

The chain has TRBV4-1 and TRBJ2-7, with 12 bases matching TRBD1. CDR1 is MGHRA, CDR2 YSYEKL, per germline. The CDR3 extends over 14 amino acids. V lost 1 base and J lost 12; bases outside the gene matches: 7. CDR3: CASSQAGTGGGRYF. The CDR3 DNA sequence: TGCGCCAGCAGCCAAGCGGGGACAGGGGGCGGGCGGTACTTC.

The chain combines TRBV11-1 with TRBJ2-3; the D gene is possibly TRBD1 (5 bases). With 2 bases removed from V and 0 bases from J, the gap between germline ends came to 9 bases. The CDR3 extends over 15 amino acids. Germline V lookup: CDR1 SGHAT, CDR2 FQDESV (reference sequence). Here the CDR3 reads CASSLFGHSTDTQYF. The CDR3 nucleotides read TGTGCCAGCAGCTTATTTGGACACAGCACAGATACGCAGTATTTT.

V is TRBV5-1 and J is TRBJ1-1; TRBD1 matches 7 bases. CDR1 and CDR2 (germline): SGHRS, YFSETQ. Trimming at V came to 7 bases and at J to 0 bases, leaving 6 bases not matched to a gene. The CDR3 covers 14 residues. The chain's CDR3 is CASELGGMNTEAFF. The CDR3 nucleotides read TGCGCCAGCGAGTTAGGGGGCATGAACACTGAAGCTTTCTTT.

With regard to this clone: The junction differs from germline at one of its ends, possibly a read error. This chain connects TRBV23-1 to TRBJ2-7; D might be TRBD2 (6 bases). TRBV23-1 is known as an ORF, though its function is uncertain. The CDR3 consists of 10 residues. CDR3 protein: CAASGPRGLF. The CDR3 bases are TGCGCAGCTTCAGGGCCAAGGGGACTCTTC.

The chain joins TRBV27 to TRBJ1-1; 8 nucleotides match TRBD1. V was pared by 7 bases and J by 5 bases, with 15 bases of the junction left unmatched. Per the germline V gene, CDR1 is MNHEY and CDR2 is SMNVEV (reference sequence). The CDR3 is 16 amino acids. This CDR3 is CASTAWTGQGDTEAFF. The CDR3 DNA sequence: TGTGCCAGCACAGCCTGGACAGGGCAGGGTGATACTGAAGCTTTCTTT.

The chain has TRBV28 and TRBJ2-5; perhaps TRBD1 as D (5 bases). Trimming shortened V by 1 base and J by 5 bases, and 8 bases separated the two germline ends. Per the germline V gene, CDR1 is MDHEN and CDR2 is SYDVKM. The CDR3 runs to 13 residues. In DNA, the CDR3 is TGTGCCAGCAGTTTATACAGGTTGGAGACCCAGTACTTC. Translation: CASSLYRLETQYF. Variable domain in full (rest from reference TRBV28 and TRBJ2-5): DVKVTQSSRYLVKRTGEKVFLECVQDMDHENMFWYRQDPGLGLRLIYFSYDVKMKEKGDIPEGYSVSREKKERFSLILESASTNQTSMYLCASSLYRLETQYFGPGTRLLVL.

The V and J genes are TRBV12-5 and TRBJ2-3, with D unresolved. The CDR3 is 14 residues long. Trimming removed 0 bases at V and 2 bases at J, with 6 bases between. Per the germline V gene, CDR1 is LGHNT and CDR2 is FRNRAP. DNA of the CDR3: TGTGCTAGTGGTTTGGTAGCGCCCACAGATACGCAGTATTTT. This codes for CASGLVAPTDTQYF.

This chain links TRBV7-2 with TRBJ2-3, with 9 nucleotides matching TRBD2. The V gene's germline CDR1 is SGHTA and CDR2 FQGNSA. The CDR3 sequence is 15 residues long. Trimming removed 5 bases from V and 8 bases from J; junction bases left unmatched: 11. CDR3 nucleotides: TGTGCCAGCAGCGAAGTAGCGGGGGTGGGAGGTACGCAGTATTTT. It codes for CASSEVAGVGGTQYF.

A single count supports this clone. This rearrangement joins TRBV18 to TRBJ2-7; 12 bases are shared with TRBD2. The CDR3 contains 16 residues. J gave up 4 bases and V 3 bases, and 7 bases lay outside the gene matches. Looked up from germline, CDR1 is KGHSH and CDR2 is LQKENI. CDR3 DNA: TGTGCCAGCTCACCCCCGACTAGCGGGGGCCTTTACGAGCAGTACTTC. Its protein is CASSPPTSGGLYEQYF.

This chain joins TRBV9 and TRBJ2-2; 12 bases map to TRBD1. V shed 0 bases and J 4 bases; nucleotides not matched to a gene: 10. Germline assignment: CDR1 SGDLS and CDR2 YYNGEE. CDR3 length equals 19 residues. This chain's CDR3 is CASSVGGDRGPLLTGELFF. CDR3 DNA sequence: TGTGCCAGCAGCGTAGGCGGGGACAGGGGGCCGTTACTCACCGGGGAGCTGTTTTTT.

A few counts support this clone. The chain recombines TRBV29-1 with TRBJ1-1; 7 bases line up with TRBD1. V gave up 4 bases and J gave up 3 bases; unmatched junction bases: 8. Germline V gives CDR1 SQVTM, CDR2 ANQGSEA. The CDR3 length is 14 residues. The CDR3 coding sequence is TGCAGCGTTGCTACAGGGGTTGGGGACACTGAAGCTTTCTTT. Protein: CSVATGVGDTEAFF.

The chain is built from TRBV6-5 and TRBJ1-5, with 8 bases identical to TRBD1. With 6 bases clipped from V and 6 bases from J, the junction kept 4 bases outside the gene matches. The germline gives CDR1 MNHEY, CDR2 SVGAGI. The CDR3 sequence is 13 residues long. CDR3 nucleotide sequence: TGTGCCAGCAGCTCGGACAGGGTTCAGCCCCAGCATTTT. Translation: CASSSDRVQPQHF.

This clone has more than one count but fewer than ten. V and J are TRBV11-2 and TRBJ2-5; D is unresolved. The CDR3 has 13 residues. V was pared by 1 base and J by 5 bases, with 8 bases between. Germline V gene lookup returns CDR1 SGHAT and CDR2 FQNNGV. The CDR3 nucleotides are TGTGCCAGCAGCTTAGGAGGTTGGGAGACCCAGTACTTC. Its protein product is CASSLGGWETQYF.

V and J are TRBV5-1 and TRBJ2-5, with 9 positions matching TRBD1. This CDR3 region has 15 residues. Germline CDR1 is SGHRS and CDR2 is YFSETQ. J lost 5 bases, V lost 0 bases, and 5 bases had no gene match. As DNA, the CDR3 is TGCGCCAGCAGCTTGGTACAGGGGGCAGGTGAGACCCAGTACTTC. Translating it yields CASSLVQGAGETQYF. The variable domain in full, with the rest retrieved from reference TRBV5-1 and TRBJ2-5, is KAGVTQTPRYLIKTRGQQVTLSCSPISGHRSVSWYQQTPGQGLQFLFEYFSETQRNKGNFPGRFSGRQFSNSRSEMNVSTLELGDSALYLCASSLVQGAGETQYFGPGTRLLVL.

The count of this clone is one. The rearrangement joins TRBV15 to TRBJ2-7; D gene uncertain. Germline V CDR1 and CDR2: LNHNV, YYDKDF (reference sequence). Trimming pared 0 bases from V and 3 bases from J, leaving 12 bases between. The CDR3 is made up of 15 amino acids. The CDR3 is CATSRELSESYEQYF. The CDR3 DNA is TGTGCCACCAGCAGAGAATTAAGCGAGAGCTACGAGCAGTACTTC.

V and J are TRBV5-1 and TRBJ2-6; D possibly corresponds to TRBD1 (6 bases). This CDR3 comprises 13 residues. Germline-derived CDR1 and CDR2 are SGHRS and YFSETQ. V lost 4 bases, J lost 12 bases, and 14 bases lay in between. The CDR3 DNA reads TGCGCCAGCAGCAGTACAGGGTCCCGCGTCCTGACTTTC. It specifies CASSSTGSRVLTF. The whole variable domain, filled in from reference TRBV5-1 and TRBJ2-6, reads KAGVTQTPRYLIKTRGQQVTLSCSPISGHRSVSWYQQTPGQGLQFLFEYFSETQRNKGNFPGRFSGRQFSNSRSEMNVSTLELGDSALYLCASSSTGSRVLTFGAGSRLTVL.

This clone was observed a few times. The chain joins TRBV27 to TRBJ2-7, with D maybe TRBD2 (5 bases). The V and J ends lost 6 bases and 1 base respectively, with 16 bases between them. The CDR3 spans 15 residues. CDR1 and CDR2 from the germline V gene are MNHEY and SMNVEV (reference sequence). Here the CDR3 DNA reads TGTGCCAGCAGCCAAACTCTAGCTGGGTCCTACGAGCAGTACTTC. Amino acids: CASSQTLAGSYEQYF.

The chain carries TRBV29-1 and TRBJ2-1, with 8 bases identical to TRBD1. The CDR3 covers 15 residues. The germline gives CDR1 SQVTM, CDR2 ANQGSEA. J gave up 5 bases and V 2 bases, and 8 bases lay outside the gene matches. The CDR3 protein is CSVEFGQGFDNEQFF. The CDR3 DNA reads TGCAGCGTTGAATTCGGACAGGGTTTTGACAATGAGCAGTTCTTC.

The chain couples TRBV7-9 to TRBJ2-7; the D gene is possibly TRBD1 (5 bases). Germline-derived CDR1 and CDR2 are SEHNR and FQNEAQ (reference sequence). CDR3 length: 13 residues. V was cut by 5 bases and J by 1 base, with 9 bases left in between. The chain's CDR3 is CASSPRESYEQYF. The CDR3 DNA reads as TGTGCCAGCAGCCCCAGGGAATCCTACGAGCAGTACTTC.

The gene calls are TRBV30 and TRBJ1-2; D may be TRBD1 (6 bases). CDR3 length: 12 residues. Germline V lookup: CDR1 GTSNPN, CDR2 SVGIG (reference sequence). Deletions cut 1 base from V and 5 bases from J, with 8 bases between. CDR3 residues: CAWSDRDYGYTF. DNA for the CDR3: TGTGCCTGGAGTGACAGGGATTATGGCTACACCTTC.

As to this clone: Germline is not matched at one junction end, which may reflect a read error. The V call is TRBV7-9, the J call TRBJ2-1, with 9 bases lining up with TRBD1. Germline V gene lookup returns CDR1 SEHNR and CDR2 FQNEAQ (reference sequence). The CDR3 is 17 residues long. CDR3 DNA sequence: TGTTCCAGCAGCTTTCCACTCCGGGGACAGGGCTACAATGAGCAGTTCTTC. Amino acids: CSSSFPLRGQGYNEQFF.

The J gene is TRBJ2-2, the V gene TRBV2, with D possibly being TRBD2 (6 bases). Per germline, CDR1 SNHLY and CDR2 FYNNEI. The V gene lost 4 bases and the J gene lost 4 bases, with 13 bases spanning the gap. The CDR3 sequence is 15 residues long. In DNA form, the CDR3 reads TGTGCCAGCAGTGTCTGGCGGGGCGGCACCGGGGAGCTGTTTTTT. Translating it yields CASSVWRGGTGELFF.

V is TRBV30 and J is TRBJ2-5, with 7 positions matching TRBD1. V lost 8 bases and J lost 5; bases outside the gene matches: 11. CDR3 size: 13 residues. Germline CDR1 is GTSNPN and CDR2 is SVGIG (reference sequence). The CDR3 loop reads CASLTGRSETQYF. The CDR3 nucleotides read TGTGCCAGTCTGACAGGGAGATCTGAGACCCAGTACTTC.